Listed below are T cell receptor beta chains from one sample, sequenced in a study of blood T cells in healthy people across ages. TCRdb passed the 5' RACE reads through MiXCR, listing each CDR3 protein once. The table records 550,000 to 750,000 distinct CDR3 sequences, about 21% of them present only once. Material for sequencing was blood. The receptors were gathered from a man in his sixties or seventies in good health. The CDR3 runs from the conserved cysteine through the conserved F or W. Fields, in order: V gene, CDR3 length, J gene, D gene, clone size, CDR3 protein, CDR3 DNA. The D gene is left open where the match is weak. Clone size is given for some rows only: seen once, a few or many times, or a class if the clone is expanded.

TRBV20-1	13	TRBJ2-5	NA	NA	CSARGQTRETQYF	TGCAGTGCTAGAGGCCAGACCAGAGAGACCCAGTACTTC
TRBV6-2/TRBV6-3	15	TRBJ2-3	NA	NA	CASGTAGTSTDTQYF	TGTGCCAGCGGGACGGCAGGGACGAGCACAGATACGCAGTATTTT
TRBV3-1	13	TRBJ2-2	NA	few	CASSQLDTGELFF	TGTGCCAGCAGCCAATTAGACACCGGGGAGCTGTTTTTT
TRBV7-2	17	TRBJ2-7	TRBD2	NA	CASSLESSGGPSYEQYF	TGTGCCAGCAGCTTAGAATCGTCGGGAGGGCCTTCCTACGAGCAGTACTTC
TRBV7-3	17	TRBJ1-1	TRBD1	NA	CAGSSPGQGDLNTEAFF	TGTGCCGGCAGCTCCCCCGGACAGGGGGATCTGAACACTGAAGCTTTCTTT
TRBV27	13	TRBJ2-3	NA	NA	CASRPPNTDTQYF	TGTGCCAGCAGACCCCCAAACACAGATACGCAGTATTTT
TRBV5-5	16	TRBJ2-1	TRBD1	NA	CASSLLQGALYNEQFF	TGTGCCAGCAGCTTGTTACAGGGGGCCCTCTACAATGAGCAGTTCTTC
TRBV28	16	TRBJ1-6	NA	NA	CASSLTRVGYNSPLHF	TGTGCCAGCAGTTTAACCAGGGTGGGGTATAATTCACCCCTCCACTTT
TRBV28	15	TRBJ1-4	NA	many	CASSLWEATNEKLFF	TGTGCCAGCAGTTTATGGGAGGCAACTAATGAAAAACTGTTTTTT
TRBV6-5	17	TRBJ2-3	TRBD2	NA	CASSYRGLAGGTDTQYF	TGTGCCAGCAGTTACAGAGGACTAGCGGGAGGCACAGATACGCAGTATTTT
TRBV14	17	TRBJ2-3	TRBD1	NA	CASSQDWGTGGTDTRYF	TGTGCCAGCAGCCAAGATTGGGGGACAGGAGGCACAGATACGCGGTATTTT
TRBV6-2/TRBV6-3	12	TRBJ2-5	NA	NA	CASSGEKETQYF	TGTGCCAGCAGTGGGGAGAAGGAGACCCAGTACTTC
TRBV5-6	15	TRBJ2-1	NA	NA	CASSLATARLYEQFF	TGTGCCAGCAGCTTGGCGACTGCCCGGTTATATGAGCAGTTCTTC
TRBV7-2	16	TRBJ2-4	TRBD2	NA	CASSLEGLAGINIQYF	TGTGCCAGCAGCTTAGAGGGACTAGCGGGAATAAACATTCAGTACTTC
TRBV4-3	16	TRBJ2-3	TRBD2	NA	CASSPGLAGVADTQYF	TGCGCCAGCAGCCCAGGGCTAGCGGGAGTCGCAGATACGCAGTATTTT
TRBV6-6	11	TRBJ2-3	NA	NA	CASSYIDTQYF	TGTGCCAGCAGTTATATAGATACGCAGTATTTT
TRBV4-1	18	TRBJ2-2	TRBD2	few	CASSSRRTSGVNTGELFF	TGCGCCAGCAGCAGCAGACGTACTAGCGGGGTGAACACCGGGGAGCTGTTTTTT
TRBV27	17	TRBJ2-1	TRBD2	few	CASSFRAGGSSYNEQFF	TGTGCCAGCAGTTTTAGGGCGGGGGGTAGCTCCTACAATGAGCAGTTCTTC
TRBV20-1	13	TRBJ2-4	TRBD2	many	CSAIGTSGNIQYF	TGCAGTGCTATCGGGACTAGCGGGAACATTCAGTACTTC
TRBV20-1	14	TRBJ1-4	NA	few	CSALPGATNEKLFF	TGCAGTGCCCTGCCGGGGGCTACTAATGAAAAACTGTTTTTT
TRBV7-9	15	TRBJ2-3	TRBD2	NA	CASSFTRDYTDTQYF	TGTGCCAGCAGCTTCACCCGGGACTACACAGATACGCAGTATTTT
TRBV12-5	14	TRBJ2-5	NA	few	CASGLATGLETQYF	TGTGCTAGTGGTTTGGCCACAGGGCTCGAGACCCAGTACTTC
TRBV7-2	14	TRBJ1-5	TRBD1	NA	CASSPTGGVQPQHF	TGTGCCAGCAGCCCGACAGGGGGCGTACAGCCCCAGCATTTT
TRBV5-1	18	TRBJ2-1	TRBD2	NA	CASSLLLLAISSYNEQFF	TGCGCCAGCAGCTTGCTCCTACTAGCGATTAGCTCCTACAATGAGCAGTTCTTC
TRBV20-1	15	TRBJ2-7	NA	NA	CSATDSGDRAYEQYF	TGCAGTGCTACAGATTCGGGGGACAGAGCCTACGAGCAGTACTTC
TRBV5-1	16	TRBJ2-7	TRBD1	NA	CASSLRQGSGVYEQYF	TGCGCCAGCAGCCTCCGACAGGGAAGTGGGGTCTACGAGCAGTACTTC
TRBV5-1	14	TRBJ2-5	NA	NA	CASSLRQGLGTQYF	TGCGCCAGCAGCCTGCGGCAGGGTCTTGGGACCCAGTACTTC
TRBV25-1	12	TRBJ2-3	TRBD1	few	CASRGGTGTQYF	TGTGCCAGCAGAGGGGGGACAGGTACGCAGTATTTT
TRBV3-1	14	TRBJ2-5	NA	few	CASSQGVGNVAQYF	TGTGCCAGCAGCCAAGGAGTTGGGAATGTGGCCCAGTACTTC
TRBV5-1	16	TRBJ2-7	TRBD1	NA	CASSVSGTGGDGEQYF	TGCGCCAGCAGCGTGAGCGGGACAGGGGGTGATGGCGAGCAGTACTTC
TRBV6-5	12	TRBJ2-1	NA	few	CASKTYYNEQFF	TGCGCCAGCAAAACGTACTACAATGAGCAGTTCTTC
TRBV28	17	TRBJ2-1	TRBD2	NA	CASSLPGGTSSYNEQFF	TGTGCCAGCAGTCTCCCGGGTGGGACTAGCTCCTACAATGAGCAGTTCTTC
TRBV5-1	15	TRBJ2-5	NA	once	CASSGGQSLQETQYF	TGCGCCAGCAGCGGCGGACAGAGTTTGCAAGAGACCCAGTACTTC
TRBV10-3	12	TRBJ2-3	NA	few	CAISELTDTQYF	TGTGCCATCAGTGAGTTGACAGATACGCAGTATTTT
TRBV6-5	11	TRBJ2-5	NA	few	CASRSLETQYF	TGTGCCAGCAGAAGCTTGGAGACCCAGTACTTC
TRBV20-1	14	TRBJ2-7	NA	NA	CSAPRMTGAYEQYF	TGCAGTGCTCCTCGTATGACAGGTGCCTACGAGCAGTACTTC
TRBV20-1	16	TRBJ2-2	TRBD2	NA	CSARGLAGVHTGELFF	TGCAGTGCTAGAGGGCTAGCGGGCGTCCACACCGGGGAGCTGTTTTTT
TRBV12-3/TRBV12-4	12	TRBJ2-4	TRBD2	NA	CASSLNGGVPYF	TGTGCCAGCAGTTTAAACGGGGGGGTCCCGTACTTC
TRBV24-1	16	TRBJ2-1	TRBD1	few	CATSDEPGQVSNEQFF	TGTGCCACCAGTGATGAACCGGGACAGGTCTCCAATGAGCAGTTCTTC
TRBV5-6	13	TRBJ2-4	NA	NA	CASSPVGGNIQYF	TGTGCCAGCAGCCCTGTAGGGGGGAACATTCAGTACTTC
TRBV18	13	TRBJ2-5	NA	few	CASADRYQETQYF	TGTGCCAGCGCAGACAGGTACCAAGAGACCCAGTACTTC
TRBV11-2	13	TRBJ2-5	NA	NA	CASSAGNQETQYF	TGTGCCAGCTCAGCGGGCAACCAAGAGACCCAGTACTTC
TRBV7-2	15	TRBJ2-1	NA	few	CASSLAPGPYNEQFF	TGTGCCAGCAGCTTAGCTCCGGGACCTTACAATGAGCAGTTCTTC
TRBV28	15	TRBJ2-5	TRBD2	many	CASSPSGRVGETQYF	TGTGCCAGCAGTCCTAGCGGGAGGGTTGGGGAGACCCAGTACTTC
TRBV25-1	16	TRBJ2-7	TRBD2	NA	CASYGGSGDPSYEQYF	TGTGCCAGCTACGGGGGTAGCGGGGATCCCTCCTACGAGCAGTACTTC
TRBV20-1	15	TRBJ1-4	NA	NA	CSAKSPRDNNEKLFF	TGCAGTGCAAAATCTCCCCGGGACAATAATGAAAAACTGTTTTTT
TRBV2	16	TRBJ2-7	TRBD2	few	CASTRAGTSGTYEQYF	TGTGCCAGCACTCGAGCCGGGACTAGCGGCACCTACGAGCAGTACTTC
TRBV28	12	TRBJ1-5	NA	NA	CASSLGLQPQHF	TGTGCCAGCAGTCTGGGCCTCCAGCCCCAGCATTTT
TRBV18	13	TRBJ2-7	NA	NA	CASSPGTHDEQYF	TGTGCCAGCTCACCTGGCACTCACGACGAGCAGTACTTC
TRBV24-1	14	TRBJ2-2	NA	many	CATSDLGVPGELFF	TGTGCCACCAGTGATTTAGGGGTCCCCGGGGAGCTGTTTTTT
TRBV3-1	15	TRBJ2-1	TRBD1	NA	CASSQERQGADEQFF	TGTGCCAGCAGCCAAGAGAGGCAGGGGGCGGATGAGCAGTTCTTC
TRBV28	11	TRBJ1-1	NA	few	CASGSLTEAFF	TGTGCCAGCGGGTCTCTCACTGAAGCTTTCTTT
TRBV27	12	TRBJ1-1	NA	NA	CATRRGPDAAFF	TGTGCCACCAGAAGGGGACCGGATGCCGCTTTCTTT
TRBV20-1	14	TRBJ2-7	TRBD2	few	CSAIGASGSYEQYF	TGCAGTGCTATTGGGGCTAGCGGGAGTTACGAGCAGTACTTC
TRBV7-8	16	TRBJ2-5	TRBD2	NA	CASSQTASGGRETQYF	TGTGCCAGCAGCCAGACGGCTAGCGGGGGCCGAGAGACCCAGTACTTC
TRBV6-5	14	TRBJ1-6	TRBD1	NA	CASRVDRGDSPLHF	TGTGCCAGCAGGGTCGACAGGGGAGACTCACCCCTCCACTTT
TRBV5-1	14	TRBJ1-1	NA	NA	CASSLEPSAGEAFF	TGCGCCAGCAGCTTGGAACCGTCAGCGGGTGAAGCTTTCTTT
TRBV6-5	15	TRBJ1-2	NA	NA	CASSYSRGLGYGYTF	TGTGCCAGCAGTTATTCCCGGGGGCTAGGGTATGGCTACACCTTC
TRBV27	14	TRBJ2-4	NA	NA	CASSLFGGQNIQYF	TGTGCCAGCAGTTTGTTCGGGGGTCAAAACATTCAGTACTTC
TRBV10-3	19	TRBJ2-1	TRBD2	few	CAISESYSVLAGGRAEQFF	TGTGCCATCAGTGAGTCATACTCGGTACTAGCGGGAGGGAGAGCTGAGCAGTTCTTC